This T cell receptor beta chain was sequenced for a study of response to subunit inactivated influenza vaccine. TCRdb ran MiXCR on the RT-PCR reads and lists one entry per CDR3 protein. The sample has some 500,000 distinct CDR3 sequences; 15% to 20% are singletons. This CDR3 is 12 amino acids long. The germline V gene has CDR1 SGHVS and CDR2 FQNEAQ. Trimming stripped 5 bases from V and 13 bases from J, with 17 bases between. A remark on this clonotype: The antigen remains unidentified.

Study-wide results and caveats: The study's authors posited that every seasonal influenza vaccination enlists few new T cells.

This chain connects TRBV7-8 to TRBJ1-1, with D unclear. The TCR comes from a man between 50 and 75 years old who received an inactivated influenza vaccine. The sequenced sample was CD4+ T cells sorted from PBMCs, obtained less than 25 months after vaccination. The chain's CDR3 is CASSPIDVEGFF. CDR3 in DNA: TGTGCCAGCAGCCCCATTGATGTCGAGGGTTTCTTT.